These 2 T cell receptor beta chains were all obtained from the same sample, sequenced in a study of B cell selection in AIRE deficiency. The regulatory T cell sort gate was CD4+CD25hiCD127low/negative. This table comes from immunoSEQ multiplex PCR, and its TCRdb copy is limited to in-frame clones, with some not included. The table records around 22,000 clones, about 93% of them present only once. Sequencing input: CD4+CD25+ Tregs sorted from PBMCs. Receptor source: a human donor in good health.

The chain carries TRBV5-1 and TRBJ2-7, with D possibly being TRBD1 or TRBD2 (5 bases each). Trimming left V 2 bases short and J 6 bases short, with 18 bases between. The CDR3 contains 15 residues. Germline lookup yields CDR1 SGHRS and CDR2 YFSETQ. CDR3 protein: CASSFGDPQGFEQYF. CDR3 nucleotides: TGCGCCAGCAGCTTCGGGGACCCTCAAGGGTTCGAGCAGTACTTC.

This clone was counted once. The V and J genes are TRBV4-2 and TRBJ2-7; the match to TRBD2 covers 7 bases. The trim removed 5 bases at V and 5 bases at J, leaving 9 bases unmatched. The CDR3 is made up of 14 amino acids. Germline CDR1 is LGHNA and CDR2 is YNFKEQ. CDR3 DNA: TGTGCCAGCAGCTATACAGCGGGACGAAACGAGCAGTACTTC. It codes for CASSYTAGRNEQYF.